This is a list of T cell receptor beta chains from one sample in a study of T cells in Graves' hyperthyroidism and ophthalmopathy. TCRdb re-analysed the multiplex PCR reads in MiXCR, keeping a single row per CDR3 protein. The table lists around 340,000 distinct CDR3 sequences, about 15% of them singletons, with 33% in the top ten. Input material: blood. These TCRs come from a man aged 25 to 40 with Graves' hyperthyroidism. The CDR3 runs from the conserved cysteine through the conserved F or W. A D gene is named only where the DNA matches it firmly. A clone size is listed for some rows: how often the clone was seen (once, few, many), or a class if it is expanded.

V: TRBV11-2; J: TRBJ2-7; D: TRBD2; size: few; DNA: TGTGCCAGCAGCAGGGCCGGGACTAGAAGCTACGAGCAGTACTTC; CDR3: CASSRAGTRSYEQYF
V: TRBV6-1; J: TRBJ1-2; D: .; size: few; DNA: TGTGCCAGCAACGGGGGTGGCGGATATGGCTACACCTTC; CDR3: CASNGGGGYGYTF
V: TRBV7-8; J: TRBJ2-3; D: .; size: many; DNA: TGTGCCAGCAGCTTAGTGCGGGTGGATACGCAGTATTTT; CDR3: CASSLVRVDTQYF
V: TRBV7-9; J: TRBJ2-5; D: .; size: .; DNA: TGTGCCAGCAGCCCTAGCCTCTTGAAGACCCAGTACTTC; CDR3: CASSPSLLKTQYF
V: TRBV27; J: TRBJ1-1; D: .; size: .; DNA: TGTGCCAGCAGTCACAGGGTATACACTGAAGCTTTCTTT; CDR3: CASSHRVYTEAFF
V: TRBV5-1; J: TRBJ2-3; D: TRBD2; size: many; DNA: TGCGCCAGCAGCTTTGAGGTAGCGGGATTAGATACGCAGTATTTT; CDR3: CASSFEVAGLDTQYF
V: TRBV24-1; J: TRBJ1-3; D: .; size: many; DNA: TGTGCCACCAGACCAGGCTCTGGAAACACCATATATTTT; CDR3: CATRPGSGNTIYF
V: TRBV5-1; J: TRBJ1-3; D: .; size: many; DNA: TGCGCCAGCAGCTTGTCAACGCTCTCTGGAAACACCATATATTTT; CDR3: CASSLSTLSGNTIYF
V: TRBV2; J: TRBJ1-2; D: TRBD1; size: many; DNA: TGTGCCAACAATGGACAGGGCGTCTATGGCTACACCTTC; CDR3: CANNGQGVYGYTF
V: TRBV6-1; J: TRBJ2-1; D: .; size: .; DNA: TGTGCCAGCAGTGCTGTATGGGGCGGATCCAGTGAGCAGTTCTTC; CDR3: CASSAVWGGSSEQFF
V: TRBV24-1; J: TRBJ2-3; D: .; size: many; DNA: TGTGCCACCAGGACAGAGAGCACAGATACGCAGTATTTT; CDR3: CATRTESTDTQYF
V: TRBV14; J: TRBJ2-1; D: .; size: .; DNA: TGTGCCAGCAGCCAAGATCCGGAGGGAGGTGAGCAGTTCTTC; CDR3: CASSQDPEGGEQFF
V: TRBV11-3; J: TRBJ2-1; D: .; size: many; DNA: TGTGCCAGCAGCCAAGTCGTGGGTGAGCAGTTCTTC; CDR3: CASSQVVGEQFF
V: TRBV20-1; J: TRBJ2-1; D: .; size: many; DNA: TGCAGTGCTAGAGGTATCGCAGGGAACAATGAGCAGTTCTTC; CDR3: CSARGIAGNNEQFF
V: TRBV28; J: TRBJ2-7; D: .; size: few; DNA: TGTGCCAGCAGGACTACTGGAGGAAACCTAGGGGAGCAGTACTTC; CDR3: CASRTTGGNLGEQYF
V: TRBV19; J: TRBJ2-7; D: TRBD2; size: .; DNA: TGTGCCAGTAGTCCCTCTAGCGGGCCCACCTACGAGCAGTACTTC; CDR3: CASSPSSGPTYEQYF
V: TRBV7-9; J: TRBJ2-7; D: .; size: many; DNA: TGTGCCAGCAGCTTAAGTGAAGGGCGGGACTCCTACGAGCAGTACTTC; CDR3: CASSLSEGRDSYEQYF
V: TRBV7-3; J: TRBJ2-7; D: TRBD2; size: many; DNA: TGTGCCAGCAGCCCGAGCGGGAACACCTACGAGCAGTACTTC; CDR3: CASSPSGNTYEQYF
V: TRBV27; J: TRBJ1-1; D: TRBD1; size: many; DNA: TGTGCCAGCAGTATCACAGGGGAGGGCACTGAAGCTTTCTTT; CDR3: CASSITGEGTEAFF
V: TRBV28; J: TRBJ2-3; D: TRBD2; size: many; DNA: TGTGCCAGCAGTTTCACCCTAGCGGGAGACCTGAGCACAGATACGCAGTATTTT; CDR3: CASSFTLAGDLSTDTQYF
V: TRBV20-1; J: TRBJ2-3; D: TRBD2; size: .; DNA: TGCAGTGTCAACTACGGACTAGCGGGAGGGCCAACAGATACGCAGTATTTT; CDR3: CSVNYGLAGGPTDTQYF
V: TRBV18; J: TRBJ1-1; D: .; size: many; DNA: TGTGCCAGCTCACCTTCGACCAACACTGAAGCTTTCTTT; CDR3: CASSPSTNTEAFF
V: TRBV5-1; J: TRBJ2-3; D: TRBD2; size: .; DNA: TGCGCCAGCAGCTTGACTCCGGGACTAGCGGGAGGGCCTGATACGCAGTATTTT; CDR3: CASSLTPGLAGGPDTQYF
V: TRBV6-1; J: TRBJ2-5; D: TRBD2; size: few; DNA: TGTGCCAGCAGTGAAGCCGGGACTAGTCTCCAAGAGACCCAGTACTTC; CDR3: CASSEAGTSLQETQYF
V: TRBV15; J: TRBJ2-7; D: TRBD1; size: .; DNA: TGTGCCACCAGCCCACGACAGGGGAACTACGAGCAGTACTTC; CDR3: CATSPRQGNYEQYF